This T cell receptor (beta chain) comes out of a study of blood T cell repertoires in COVID-19. Study in general: The cDNA or gDNA used as material had been derived from T cells, B-cell-depleted T cells, or PBMCs.

This CDR3 is 14 amino acids long. Germline V gives CDR1 GTSNPN, CDR2 SVGIG (reference sequence). V was pared by 6 bases and J by 2 bases, with 7 bases of the junction left unmatched. Per the original methods: Counts of nucleated cells, estimated from reference gene primer amplification, were obtained. Method: immunoSEQ multiplex PCR; TCRdb's copy keeps in-frame clones and lacks some. V and J calls and clone size are those listed in that table; D and trimming were worked out from the DNA. This repertoire shows 150,000 to 200,000 clones, around 83% found once; its top ten account for roughly 7.5%. Those enrolled in Seattle joined during active infection and were followed longitudinally afterward.

The sequenced sample consisted of peripheral blood. The rearrangement joins TRBV30 to TRBJ2-1, with TRBD2 identical over 7 bases. This TCR came from an older woman with COVID-19, enrolled during active disease. The CDR3 DNA follows: TGTGCCTGTTCGCTGGGAGGGACCTACAATGAGCAGTTCTTC. This translates into CACSLGGTYNEQFF.